This TCR beta chain came from a study of T cell repertoires in cytomegalovirus infection. The wider study: Alongside well-studied HLA-B-restricted CMV epitopes, recently identified HLA-C-restricted CMV epitopes were also used. Indications came from public TCR beta signatures; they pointed to CMV infection and to a matching HLA type.

Study outcomes and limitations: Ex vivo responses were dominated by HLA-C-restricted CMV-specific TCR beta clonotypes.

TCRdb independently ran MiXCR on the reads; one entry per CDR3 protein. The data show roughly 340,000 distinct CDR3 sequences, with about 28% seen just once and around 19% held by the top ten. In its sample, this clonotype was seen a few times. Antigen: not known. The CDR3 is 15 residues long. Germline V CDR1 and CDR2: MNHEY, SMNVEV (reference sequence). V was cut by 2 bases and J by 0 bases, with 10 bases left in between. The V and J genes are TRBV27 and TRBJ1-1, with D unclear. The sequencing here drew on cultured PBMCs, taken from culture after CMV antigen stimulation. The source is a human donor in good health (CMV status not recorded). Some clones in this sample may be carry-over from other donors' samples. The CDR3 here is CASSLRPAMNTEAFF. The CDR3 DNA is TGTGCCAGCAGTTTAAGGCCAGCGATGAACACTGAAGCTTTCTTT.